The clone carrying this T cell receptor (beta chain) was seen only a few times. Antigen unknown. One end of the junction does not line up with germline, which may come from a read error. The entry originates in a study of CD8 T cells in Susac syndrome. The RNA input was roughly 0.45 to 1 ug, and it was reverse transcribed with random hexamers. The method of amplification for TCR beta CDR3 was immunoSEQ multiplex PCR, covering 54 Vbeta and 13 Jbeta. TCRdb re-derived calls from the immunoSEQ multiplex PCR reads in MiXCR, one entry per CDR3 protein. The sample lists about 300,000 distinct CDR3 sequences, almost 85% seen once, with roughly 0.21% in the top ten. Study observations and caveats: A relatively small number of individuals underwent TCR sequencing and HLA analysis.

TCR beta sequences were obtained from blood CD8+ and CD4+ T cells. In contrast to the negatively isolated CD8+ and CD4+ T cells, TEMRA cells were FACS-enriched. Per germline, CDR1 SEHNR and CDR2 FQNEAQ (reference sequence). The CDR3 spans 12 residues. The chain uses TRBV7-9 and TRBJ1-2; D perhaps matches TRBD1 (5 bases). Sequenced: CD8+ T cells from PBMCs. The clonotype comes from a human donor with multiple sclerosis. The CDR3 DNA is TGTGCCGGCAGCGTAGCAGGGAATGGCTACACCTTC. It specifies CAGSVAGNGYTF.